This T cell receptor (beta chain) derives from a study of T cells in Graves' hyperthyroidism and ophthalmopathy. This clonotype has at least ten counts. The antigen is unknown. The investigators amplified TCR beta CDR3 regions from RNA transcripts. During a first-round RT-PCR of the TCR CDR3, the HTBI primer set was used. MiXCR, applied by TCRdb to the multiplex PCR reads, yields one record per CDR3 protein. This sample has around 600,000 distinct CDR3 sequences, with 14% found just once. CDR3 size: 13 residues. Deletions cut 6 bases from V and 2 bases from J, with 10 bases between. Germline lookup yields CDR1 MDHEN and CDR2 SYDVKM. Diagnoses were made from clinical symptoms, serum measures (thyroxine and TRAb), thyroid ultrasound and orbital computed tomography. General observations from the study: Before onset, ophthalmopathy was predicted by the model a median around 6 months earlier.

The chain couples TRBV28 to TRBJ2-5; no reliable D call. The sample comprised blood. The source is a woman aged 18-35 years with Graves' ophthalmopathy. CDR3 loop: CASSVTLQETQYF. The DNA of the CDR3 is TGTGCCAGCAGCGTGACACTTCAAGAGACCCAGTACTTC. The full variable domain, its missing parts supplied by reference TRBV28 and TRBJ2-5, is DVKVTQSSRYLVKRTGEKVFLECVQDMDHENMFWYRQDPGLGLRLIYFSYDVKMKEKGDIPEGYSVSREKKERFSLILESASTNQTSMYLCASSVTLQETQYFGPGTRLLVL.